The T cell receptor beta chain described here comes from a study of CD8+CD57+ T cells in acquired aplastic anemia. Template material for TCR beta VDJ and CDR3 profiling consisted of genomic DNA. TCRdb passed the reads through MiXCR, listing each CDR3 protein once. The profile shows hundreds of thousands of distinct CDR3 sequences, around 45% of them singletons. Findings and caveats of the study: Fewer than 35 shared CD8+ CDR3s appeared highly expressed within patients' immunodominant clones.

In patients chosen for sequencing, flow cytometry had shown CD8+CD57+ cell expansion. A remark on this clonotype: Its specificity is unknown.

The CDR3 has 15 amino acids. Trimming removed 3 bases from V and 2 bases from J; junction bases left unmatched: 5. Germline V gene lookup returns CDR1 SNHLY and CDR2 FYNNEI. The receptor was derived from a human donor with aplastic anemia. Sequencing was performed on sorted CD4+, CD8+, or CD8+CD57+ T cells (not recorded which) from PBMCs. The V and J genes are TRBV2 and TRBJ2-7; 9 nucleotides agree with TRBD2. The CDR3 DNA reads as TGTGCCAGCAGTGATGTTAGCGGGGGCCCCTACGAGCAGTACTTC. Protein: CASSDVSGGPYEQYF.